One and the same sample provided the 28 T cell receptor beta chains below, sequenced in a study of blood T cell repertoires in COVID-19. Libraries were prepared by immunoSEQ multiplex PCR; TCRdb keeps only in-frame clonotypes and omits some of them. The data contain 150,000 to 200,000 clones, roughly 93% of them singletons. Specimen: peripheral blood. Source of these receptors: a woman aged 45-65 years with acute or convalescent COVID-19.

V gene TRBV2 combines with J gene TRBJ1-1; tentatively, D is TRBD1 (6 bases). The CDR3 consists of 15 residues. The germline CDR1 and CDR2 sequences are SNHLY and FYNNEI. The germline V and J ends were trimmed by 4 bases and 1 base, with 13 bases remaining between them. CDR3 DNA sequence: TGTGCCAGCAGTGTATCACAGGGTAGGAACACTGAAGCTTTCTTT. It codes for CASSVSQGRNTEAFF.

This clone was recorded once. The V call is TRBV28, the J call TRBJ1-1; unclear D gene. The CDR3 spans 13 residues. Trimming pared 1 base from V and 5 bases from J, leaving 8 bases between. Germline V gives CDR1 MDHEN, CDR2 SYDVKM. Written as DNA, the CDR3 is TGTGCCAGCAGTTTATTACGTCAGACTGAAGCTTTCTTT. Protein product: CASSLLRQTEAFF.

The V call is TRBV9, the J call TRBJ1-2, with D possibly being TRBD1 (6 bases). Trimming took off 3 bases at V and 5 bases at J, with 8 bases between the two ends. This CDR3 has 12 residues. Looked up from germline, CDR1 is SGDLS and CDR2 is YYNGEE. This CDR3 reads CASSEGTYGYTF. Here the CDR3 DNA reads TGTGCCAGCAGCGAGGGGACATATGGCTACACCTTC.

The genes are TRBV6-5 and TRBJ1-6; TRBD1 might be the D (5 bases). This CDR3 is built from 14 residues. Between the trimmed V and J ends, which lost 0 bases and 11 bases, there was a span of 11 bases. CDR1 and CDR2 from the germline V gene are MNHEY and SVGAGI. CDR3 DNA sequence: TGTGCCAGCAGTTACTCGGAGGGGCGGGCACCCCTCCACTTT. It yields the protein CASSYSEGRAPLHF.

The CDR3 DNA reads as TGTGCCAGCAGCTCGAGCGGACAGCGGAACACTGAAGCTTTCTTT. It is translated as CASSSSGQRNTEAFF. V gene TRBV6-5 combines with J gene TRBJ1-1, with D perhaps TRBD1 (6 bases). There are 15 residues in the CDR3. V was pared by 6 bases and J by 1 base, with 15 bases between. The germline CDR1 and CDR2 sequences are MNHEY and SVGAGI.

The chain recombines TRBV7-8 with TRBJ1-5; D ambiguous. Germline V gives CDR1 SGHVS, CDR2 FQNEAQ. This CDR3 is 15 amino acids long. Trimming removed 5 bases at V and 4 bases at J, with 15 bases between. DNA of the CDR3: TGTGCCAGCAGCCGGGGAGCCAGAGAGAATCAGCCCCAGCATTTT. This codes for CASSRGARENQPQHF. Based on the CDR3 plus reference TRBV7-8 and TRBJ1-5, the full variable domain is GAGVSQSPRYKVAKRGQDVALRCDPISGHVSLFWYQQALGQGPEFLTYFQNEAQLDKSGLPSDRFFAERPEGSVSTLKIQRTQQEDSAVYLCASSRGARENQPQHFGDGTRLSIL.

The chain links TRBV5-1 to TRBJ1-2; D possibly corresponds to TRBD1 (6 bases). The CDR3 runs to 15 residues. V shed 0 bases and J shed 2 bases, with 11 bases lying between them. The V gene's germline CDR1 is SGHRS and CDR2 YFSETQ. The CDR3 protein is CASSLGGRGNYGYTF. Here the CDR3 DNA reads TGCGCCAGCAGCTTGGGGGGGCGCGGAAACTATGGCTACACCTTC.

The chain combines TRBV2 with TRBJ2-3, with a tentative D call TRBD2 (6 bases). Germline V gives CDR1 SNHLY, CDR2 FYNNEI. V was cut by 8 bases and J by 8 bases, with 11 bases left in between. This CDR3 is 11 amino acids long. CDR3 sequence: CASQEEGTQYF. The CDR3 coding sequence is TGTGCCAGCCAAGAGGAGGGTACGCAGTATTTT. Supplemented by reference TRBV2 and TRBJ2-3, the full variable domain reads EPEVTQTPSHQVTQMGQEVILRCVPISNHLYFYWYRQILGQKVEFLVSFYNNEISEKSEIFDDQFSVERPDGSNFTLKIRSTKLEDSAMYFCASQEEGTQYFGPGTRLTVL.

The V and J genes are TRBV4-2 and TRBJ1-1, with 8 bases fitting TRBD1. The CDR3 length is 18 residues. Germline V gives CDR1 LGHNA, CDR2 YNFKEQ. The V and J ends lost 5 bases and 0 bases, in that order; junction bases with no gene match: 14. Here the CDR3 DNA reads TGTGCCAGCAGCAAATTCCCGACAGGGGCACGAATGAACACTGAAGCTTTCTTT. Its translation is CASSKFPTGARMNTEAFF.

V gene TRBV24-1 combines with J gene TRBJ2-7, with TRBD1 as a possible D gene (8 bases). Germline-derived CDR1 and CDR2 are KGHDR and SFDVKD. V lost 5 bases to trimming and J lost 3 bases, with 16 bases between them. The CDR3 sequence is 15 residues long. CDR3 amino acids: CATSAGGTGFYEQYF. The CDR3 nucleotides are TGTGCCACCAGTGCCGGGGGGACAGGCTTCTACGAGCAGTACTTC.

The genes are TRBV2 and TRBJ2-5, with 7 bases matching TRBD1. Looked up from germline, CDR1 is SNHLY and CDR2 is FYNNEI. After removal of 6 bases from V and 1 base from J, the junction contained 5 bases not matched to a gene. CDR3 length equals 14 residues. The CDR3 reads CASSPGTAQETQYF. CDR3 DNA sequence: TGTGCCAGCAGCCCCGGGACAGCCCAAGAGACCCAGTACTTC.

The rearrangement joins TRBV19 to TRBJ2-7, with D possibly being TRBD1 (6 bases). This CDR3 has 16 residues. CDR1 is LNHDA, CDR2 SQIVND, per germline (reference sequence). Trimming removed 0 bases from V and 3 bases from J, with 15 bases in between. CDR3 region: CASSIDRDTFFYEQYF. The CDR3 nucleotides are TGTGCCAGTAGTATAGACCGGGACACATTTTTCTACGAGCAGTACTTC. Drawing the rest from reference TRBV19 and TRBJ2-7, the complete variable domain is DGGITQSPKYLFRKEGQNVTLSCEQNLNHDAMYWYRQDPGQGLRLIYYSQIVNDFQKGDIAEGYSVSREKKESFPLTVTSAQKNPTAFYLCASSIDRDTFFYEQYFGPGTRLTVT.

This clone was seen only once. The chain has TRBV7-8 and TRBJ1-1, with D possibly matching TRBD1 (5 bases). V dropped 7 bases and J dropped 4 bases, with 16 bases sitting between them. This CDR3 contains 14 residues. CDR1 SGHVS and CDR2 FQNEAQ come from the germline V gene. In DNA, the CDR3 is TGTGCCAGCACCAAGGGGTGGGAGGGCACTGAAGCTTTCTTT. Translated: CASTKGWEGTEAFF.

V and J are TRBV11-2 and TRBJ2-1; 10 positions agree with TRBD2. CDR1 is SGHAT and CDR2 is FQNNGV in the germline V gene. J was trimmed by 4 bases and V by 6 bases; bases with no gene match: 6. The CDR3 has 15 residues. The CDR3 sequence is CASRAGTSVYNEQFF. CDR3 coding DNA: TGTGCCAGCAGGGCCGGGACTAGCGTTTACAATGAGCAGTTCTTC.

This chain joins TRBV6-2 or TRBV6-3 and TRBJ1-2; 7 nucleotides agree with TRBD1. Germline-derived CDR1 and CDR2 are MNHEY and SVGEGT. This CDR3 region has 16 residues. V lost 4 bases, J lost 0 bases, and 8 bases stayed unmatched. This CDR3 reads CASSSESQGTNYGYTF. The CDR3 nucleotides read TGTGCCAGCAGTTCAGAATCACAGGGGACTAACTATGGCTACACCTTC.

The chain has TRBV9 and TRBJ2-1; the match to TRBD2 covers 9 bases. The CDR3 spans 13 residues. Per germline, CDR1 SGDLS and CDR2 YYNGEE. With 0 bases clipped from V and 9 bases from J, the junction kept 1 base outside the gene matches. CDR3 sequence: CASSVVAGAEQFF. Written as DNA, the CDR3 is TGTGCCAGCAGCGTAGTAGCGGGAGCTGAGCAGTTCTTC.

This sequence joins TRBV9 and TRBJ1-6, with a tentative D call TRBD1 (6 bases). The germline gives CDR1 SGDLS, CDR2 YYNGEE. V lost 2 bases and J 7 bases, leaving 10 bases between the germline ends. The CDR3 extends over 14 amino acids. The CDR3 region has the DNA TGTGCCAGCAGCGTTACAGGGCAGAATTCACCCCTCCACTTT. Its protein product is CASSVTGQNSPLHF. The whole variable domain, filled in from reference TRBV9 and TRBJ1-6, reads DSGVTQTPKHLITATGQRVTLRCSPRSGDLSVYWYQQSLDQGLQFLIQYYNGEERAKGNILERFSAQQFPDLHSELNLSSLELGDSALYFCASSVTGQNSPLHFGNGTRLTVT.

This sequence joins TRBV14 and TRBJ1-2, with a weak D call TRBD1 (5 bases). Trimming shortened V by 3 bases and J by 2 bases, and 7 bases separated the two germline ends. The CDR3 totals 13 residues. The germline gives CDR1 SGHDN, CDR2 FVKESK. CDR3 loop: CASSHGANYGYTF. CDR3 nucleotides: TGTGCCAGCAGCCATGGGGCAAACTATGGCTACACCTTC.

V usage is TRBV18 and J usage is TRBJ1-1, with 9 nucleotides matching TRBD1. With 6 bases clipped from V and 7 bases from J, the junction kept 12 bases outside the gene matches. The CDR3 is 15 amino acids. CDR1 is KGHSH and CDR2 is LQKENI in the germline V gene. CDR3 sequence (DNA): TGTGCCAGCTCCCCGAGTGGGACAGGGACCCGTGAAGCTTTCTTT. This gives the protein CASSPSGTGTREAFF.

The rearrangement uses TRBV27 and TRBJ1-5; 8 bases fit TRBD1. The CDR3 runs to 14 residues. Germline-derived CDR1 and CDR2 are MNHEY and SMNVEV (reference sequence). V gave up 4 bases and J gave up 4 bases; unmatched junction bases: 3. CDR3 sequence: CASSWTGRNQPQHF. In DNA form, the CDR3 reads TGTGCCAGCAGTTGGACAGGGAGAAATCAGCCCCAGCATTTT.

The V call is TRBV2, the J call TRBJ2-7, with TRBD2 identical over 10 bases. Trimming at V came to 6 bases and at J to 7 bases, leaving 9 bases not matched to a gene. Germline lookup yields CDR1 SNHLY and CDR2 FYNNEI. CDR3 length equals 14 residues. The CDR3 nucleotides are TGTGCCAGCAGGGGGAGCGGGAGGGTCCGAGAGCAGTACTTC. This codes for CASRGSGRVREQYF.

The rearrangement uses TRBV27 and TRBJ2-3; 12 positions agree with TRBD2. V was clipped by 5 bases and J by 3 bases; unmatched bases: 6. CDR1 and CDR2 (germline): MNHEY, SMNVEV (reference sequence). This CDR3 region has 16 residues. The CDR3 DNA is TGTGCCAGCAGTCCCTCTAGCGGGGGGGTTACAGATACGCAGTATTTT. Translated: CASSPSSGGVTDTQYF.

About this clone: This sample includes further DNA sequences coding for the same CDR3. The V and J genes are TRBV3-1 (or the pseudogene TRBV3-2) and TRBJ1-1, with a possible D match to TRBD1 (5 bases). This CDR3 is built from 13 residues. Germline assignment: CDR1 LGHDT and CDR2 YNNKEL (reference sequence). V lost 1 base, J lost 3 bases, and 6 bases lay in between. For the CDR3, the DNA is TGTGCCAGCAGCCAAGGGGGGGACACTGAAGCTTTCTTT. This translates into CASSQGGDTEAFF.

The chain carries TRBV3-1 (or the pseudogene TRBV3-2) and TRBJ2-7, with D perhaps matching TRBD1 (6 bases). V lost 1 base and J 6 bases, leaving 13 bases between the germline ends. This CDR3 has 14 residues. In germline, CDR1 is LGHDT, CDR2 YNNKEL (reference sequence). CDR3 protein: CASSQGTAISEQYF. CDR3 nucleotide sequence: TGTGCCAGCAGCCAAGGGACAGCGATTTCCGAGCAGTACTTC.

The chain recombines TRBV19 with TRBJ2-7; D possibly corresponds to TRBD2 (6 bases). This CDR3 contains 15 residues. The germline V gene has CDR1 LNHDA and CDR2 SQIVND (reference sequence). V was shortened by 3 bases and J by 6 bases, with 18 bases between the two germline ends. CDR3 loop: CASSIMMGGSGEQYF. The CDR3 DNA is TGTGCCAGTAGTATCATGATGGGGGGATCGGGCGAGCAGTACTTC.

This chain uses TRBV4-3 with TRBJ2-7; 14 nucleotides match TRBD2. This CDR3 has 16 residues. Trimming cost V 4 bases and J 5 bases; bases outside gene matches: 7. Germline V gene data show CDR1 as LGHNA and CDR2 as YSLEER. CDR3 sequence reads: CASSPSGLAGVDEQYF. CDR3 bases: TGCGCCAGCAGCCCCTCGGGACTAGCGGGAGTCGACGAGCAGTACTTC.

The chain recombines TRBV7-2 with TRBJ1-4; D might be TRBD1 (6 bases). Germline CDR1 reads SGHTA; CDR2 reads FQGNSA. V was cut by 5 bases and J by 5 bases, with 15 bases left in between. The CDR3 runs to 15 residues. CDR3 loop: CASSPTTGLNEKLFF. For the CDR3, the DNA is TGTGCCAGCAGCCCAACGACAGGCTTGAATGAAAAACTGTTTTTT.

The chain carries TRBV3-1 (or the pseudogene TRBV3-2) and TRBJ1-4; D possibly corresponds to TRBD1 (5 bases). Trimming took off 2 bases at V and 3 bases at J, with 13 bases between the two ends. There are 16 residues in the CDR3. Germline values: CDR1 LGHDT, CDR2 YNNKEL (reference sequence). CDR3: CASSQFQGYANEKLFF. CDR3 nucleotides: TGTGCCAGCAGCCAATTCCAGGGTTATGCTAATGAAAAACTGTTTTTT.